This T cell receptor (beta chain) was documented in a study of blood T cell repertoires in COVID-19. Study summary: Acute and convalescent COVID-19 specimens originated in the United States, Italy and Spain. T cells, B-cell-depleted T cells, or PBMCs provided the cDNA or gDNA that served as material.

It was during active infection that Seattle patients were enrolled and then longitudinally followed. This clone was seen only a few times. Other nucleotide sequences in the sample specify the same CDR3. The trim removed 3 bases at V and 0 bases at J, leaving 1 base unmatched. This CDR3 is built from 15 residues. Germline-derived CDR1 and CDR2 are ENHRY and SYGVKD. In the source study's methods: Amplification from reference gene primers served as the basis for estimated nucleated cell counts. The method was immunoSEQ multiplex PCR; TCRdb's version includes in-frame clones alone and lacks a portion of them. V and J calls and clone size come straight from that table; D and trimming were deduced from the DNA. The table lists fewer than 200,000 clones, 70% to 85% of them singletons.

Specimen: peripheral blood. The sequence was collected from a woman aged 35 to 49 with COVID-19, enrolled during active disease. The gene calls are TRBV10-3 and TRBJ2-2, with TRBD2 matching 7 bases. The CDR3 DNA reads TGTGCCATCAGTGAAACTAGCGCGAACACCGGGGAGCTGTTTTTT. This sequence encodes CAISETSANTGELFF.